This T cell receptor (beta chain) emerged from a study of blood T cell repertoires in COVID-19. Looking at the study overall: Samples came from the United States, Italy and Spain, spanning acute and convalescent COVID-19. T cells, B-cell-depleted T cells, or PBMCs provided the cDNA or gDNA that served as material.

Germline assignment: CDR1 KGHDR and CDR2 SFDVKD. Losses at the gene ends were 3 bases for V and 8 bases for J; bases not matched to a gene: 10. This CDR3 contains 16 residues. As handled by the study authors: Reference gene primer amplification yielded estimated nucleated cell counts. Profiling relied on immunoSEQ multiplex PCR, and the TCRdb table lists in-frame clones only, not all of them. The V and J calls and the clone size are those of that table, but D and trimming were determined from the DNA. The profile covers some 80,000 clones, with 85% to 90% appearing a single time and roughly a fifth taken by the ten largest.

The chain couples TRBV24-1 to TRBJ2-1; TRBD2 aligns across 9 bases. This TCR derives from a human donor in a cohort sampled during active COVID-19. Sequencing was carried out using peripheral blood. CDR3 residues: CATSDQREDPRDEQFF. CDR3 in DNA: TGTGCCACCAGTGATCAGCGGGAGGACCCTAGAGATGAGCAGTTCTTC.